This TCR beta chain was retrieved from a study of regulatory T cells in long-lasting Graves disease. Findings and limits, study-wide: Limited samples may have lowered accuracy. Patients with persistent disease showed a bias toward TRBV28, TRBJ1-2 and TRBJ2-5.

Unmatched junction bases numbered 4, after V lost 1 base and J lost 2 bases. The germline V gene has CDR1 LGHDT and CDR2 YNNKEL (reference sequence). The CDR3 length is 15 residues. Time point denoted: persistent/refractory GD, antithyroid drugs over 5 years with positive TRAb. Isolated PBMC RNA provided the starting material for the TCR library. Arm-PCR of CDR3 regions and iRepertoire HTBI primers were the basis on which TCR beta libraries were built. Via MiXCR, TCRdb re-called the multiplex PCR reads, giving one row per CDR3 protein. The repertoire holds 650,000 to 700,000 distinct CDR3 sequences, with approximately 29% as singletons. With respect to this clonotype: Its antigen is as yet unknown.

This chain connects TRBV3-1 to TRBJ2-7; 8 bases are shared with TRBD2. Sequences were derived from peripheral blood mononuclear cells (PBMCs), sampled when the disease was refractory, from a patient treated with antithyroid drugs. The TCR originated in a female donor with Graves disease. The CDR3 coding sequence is TGTGCCAGCAGCCAAGTACTAGCGGCCGCCTACGAGCAGTACTTC. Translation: CASSQVLAAAYEQYF.